This TCR beta chain emerged from a study of blood T cells in healthy people across ages. About the study: Per two T cells, about one barcoded beta molecule was captured through template switching.

No fewer than 6 million PBMCs went into each sample. On this clonotype itself: Its antigen is not identified.

Primed by a sample-barcoded 5' primer and a J-beta primer mix, a second PCR proceeded for about 6 to 12 cycles. TCRdb re-called the 5' RACE reads with MiXCR, one entry per CDR3 protein. The table includes more than 700,000 distinct CDR3 sequences, about 55% detected once. Trimming shortened V by 0 bases and J by 3 bases, and 15 bases separated the two germline ends. The germline gives CDR1 MNHNY, CDR2 SVGAGI (reference sequence). The CDR3 runs to 17 residues. Study conclusions and caveats: Across the age range, TCR beta diversity per million T cells fell in a roughly linear way.

The chain joins TRBV6-6 to TRBJ2-1, with D unresolved. The source is a man older than 75 in good health. The material sequenced was blood. The CDR3 reads CASSYSKLRANYNEQFF. Written as DNA, the CDR3 is TGTGCCAGCAGTTACTCGAAGTTACGGGCTAACTACAATGAGCAGTTCTTC.